Described below is a single TCR beta chain sequence and its context. Other DNA sequences from this sample encode an identical CDR3 as well. These data belong to a study of blood T cell repertoires in COVID-19. Study as a whole: Whether acute or convalescent, the COVID-19 samples came from the United States, Italy and Spain. Sources were T cells, B-cell-depleted T cells, or PBMCs; the material itself was cDNA or gDNA.

As handled by the study authors: Estimated nucleated cell counts came from reference gene primer amplification. TCRdb's copy holds only in-frame clones and misses some; the assay was immunoSEQ multiplex PCR. V, J and clone size were drawn from that table, and D and trimming were deduced from the DNA. The table lists some 280,000 clones, approximately 89% of them singletons. The CDR3 has 13 amino acids. With 6 bases removed from V and 2 bases from J, the gap between germline ends came to 11 bases. Germline V lookup: CDR1 SQVTM, CDR2 ANQGSEA. V gene TRBV29-1 combines with J gene TRBJ1-5; tentative D call: TRBD1 (6 bases). The TCR was taken from a woman aged 55-70 years with acute or convalescent COVID-19. Material: peripheral blood. In DNA, the CDR3 is TGCAGCGTCTCGACAGGTGGCAATCAGCCCCAGCATTTT. This sequence encodes CSVSTGGNQPQHF. The full variable domain, its missing parts supplied by reference TRBV29-1 and TRBJ1-5, is SAVISQKPSRDICQRGTSLTIQCQVDSQVTMMFWYRQQPGQSLTLIATANQGSEATYESGFVIDKFPISRPNLTFSTLTVSNMSPEDSSIYLCSVSTGGNQPQHFGDGTRLSIL.